This TCR beta chain came from a study of long-term antiretroviral therapy in people with HIV. On the study more broadly: In the earliest collections, sampling predates the 2015 immediate-ART recommendation by about a decade.

This clone ranks as medium-sized. Its specificity is not known. General study findings and limits: The data indicate that diversity increased after ART but remained below transplant donor controls. Older ART regimens may have been in use when blood was drawn between the mid-2000s and the late 2010s.

Assay version v3.0 of immunoSEQ was used, and it was run at survey level. A per-sample goal of roughly 40,000-55,000 T-cell genomes was targeted by sequencing. Sequencing used immunoSEQ multiplex PCR; TCRdb keeps in-frame clones, though not all of them. This table has about 21,000 clones, about 86% appearing once. The receptor comes from a man in his forties with HIV. Source: unsorted PBMCs, taken 0.1 years before starting antiretroviral therapy.

CDR3 nucleotides: TGTGCCAGCAGCCCGGAGCGGGGAGAAGAGACCCAGTACTTC. It encodes CASSPERGEETQYF. This chain uses TRBV7-4 with TRBJ2-5; 7 nucleotides match TRBD2. The CDR3 runs to 14 residues. V lost 5 bases to trimming and J lost 3 bases; unmatched junction nucleotides: 6. Germline V CDR1 and CDR2: SGHVT, SQSDAQ.